These 27 T cell receptor beta chains came from one sample sequenced in a study of blood T cell repertoires in COVID-19. Here immunoSEQ multiplex PCR was the method, and the copy in TCRdb shows in-frame clones only, minus some. The sample consists of fewer than 200,000 clones, about three quarters of them appearing once. The sequencing input was peripheral blood. The receptor source for this set is a woman in her seventies with acute or convalescent COVID-19.

The chain combines TRBV19 with TRBJ1-4, with 7 bases fitting TRBD1. In germline, CDR1 is LNHDA, CDR2 SQIVND (reference sequence). The CDR3 is 13 residues long. The V gene end was trimmed by 7 bases and the J gene end by 8 bases; junction bases not matched to a gene: 7. The chain's CDR3 is CASKRQGGEKLFF. In DNA, the CDR3 is TGTGCCAGTAAGAGACAGGGAGGCGAAAAACTGTTTTTT.

This clone appeared a few times. The chain combines TRBV20-1 with TRBJ1-3; D might be TRBD1 (5 bases). V lost 3 bases and J 7 bases, leaving 10 bases between the germline ends. CDR3 length: 12 residues. Germline V gives CDR1 DFQATT, CDR2 SNEGSKA (reference sequence). The CDR3 reads CSASRGSNTIYF. In DNA, the CDR3 is TGCAGTGCTAGTCGGGGGAGTAACACCATATATTTT.

This chain connects TRBV6-5 to TRBJ1-1; TRBD1 is a possible D gene (5 bases). From germline, CDR1 is MNHEY and CDR2 SVGAGI. The V end lost 6 bases, the J end lost 5 bases, and 13 bases lay between the germline ends. The CDR3 extends over 13 amino acids. CDR3 nucleotide sequence: TGTGCCAGCAGGAGAAACGGGGGAACTGAAGCTTTCTTT. Translation: CASRRNGGTEAFF.

The chain combines TRBV10-2 with TRBJ2-2; maybe TRBD2 (5 bases). Per the germline V gene, CDR1 is WSHSY and CDR2 is SAAADI. The length of the CDR3 is 15 residues. The V end was cut by 5 bases, the J end by 4 bases, with 14 bases between. This CDR3 is CASSRGIGPTGELFF. The CDR3 DNA is TGCGCCAGCAGTAGAGGGATCGGACCCACCGGGGAGCTGTTTTTT.

CDR3 sequence: CASSIDPGLRNTEAFF. The CDR3 DNA reads as TGTGCCAGTAGTATAGACCCGGGACTCCGGAACACTGAAGCTTTCTTT. The chain couples TRBV19 to TRBJ1-1, with a possible D match to TRBD1 (5 bases). V lost 0 bases and J 1 base, leaving 12 bases between the germline ends. CDR1 and CDR2 (germline): LNHDA, SQIVND (reference sequence). The CDR3 extends over 16 amino acids.

V is TRBV7-9 and J is TRBJ1-2; weak D call: TRBD1 (5 bases). Germline V gives CDR1 SEHNR, CDR2 FQNEAQ (reference sequence). V was cut by 5 bases and J by 3 bases, with 10 bases left in between. The CDR3 sequence is 13 residues long. The CDR3, as DNA: TGTGCCAGCAGCGTGACAGAATACTATGGCTACACCTTC. This codes for CASSVTEYYGYTF.

This clone was seen once. This chain joins TRBV7-2 and TRBJ2-1, with D maybe TRBD1 (6 bases). In germline, CDR1 is SGHTA, CDR2 FQGNSA. CDR3 length: 15 amino acids. V lost 5 bases, J lost 4 bases, and 15 bases lay in between. The CDR3 loop reads CASSPAGQKYNEQFF. The CDR3 nucleotides are TGTGCCAGCAGCCCCGCCGGACAGAAATACAATGAGCAGTTCTTC.

The J gene is TRBJ1-1, the V gene TRBV5-1, with 9 nucleotides matching TRBD1. CDR3 length: 15 residues. Germline V gene lookup returns CDR1 SGHRS and CDR2 YFSETQ. V trimming: 4 bases; J trimming: 2 bases; junction bases outside the gene matches: 6. The CDR3 spells CASSHRDRDNTEAFF. Here the CDR3 DNA reads TGCGCCAGCAGCCATAGGGACAGGGATAACACTGAAGCTTTCTTT.

V is TRBV6-5 and J is TRBJ1-1, with D possibly TRBD1 on 5 matching bases. Germline CDR1 is MNHEY and CDR2 is SVGAGI. The V end was cut by 6 bases, the J end by 3 bases, with 17 bases between. The CDR3 totals 15 residues. The CDR3 sequence is CASRSRQPLDTEAFF. CDR3 nucleotide sequence: TGTGCCAGCAGATCAAGACAGCCCCTGGACACTGAAGCTTTCTTT.

The chain couples TRBV15 to TRBJ1-6; D call uncertain. Per the germline V gene, CDR1 is LNHNV and CDR2 is YYDKDF (reference sequence). V was cut by 4 bases and J by 4 bases, with 8 bases left in between. The length of the CDR3 is 14 residues. The CDR3 protein is CATSNEAYNSPLHF. CDR3 coding DNA: TGTGCCACCAGCAACGAGGCTTATAATTCACCCCTCCACTTT. Full variable domain (missing parts from reference TRBV15 and TRBJ1-6): DAMVIQNPRYQVTQFGKPVTLSCSQTLNHNVMYWYQQKSSQAPKLLFHYYDKDFNNEADTPDNFQSRRPNTSFCFLDIRSPGLGDTAMYLCATSNEAYNSPLHFGNGTRLTVT.

The chain employs TRBV3-1 (or the pseudogene TRBV3-2) and TRBJ2-1; 14 bases fit TRBD2. The CDR3 covers 18 residues. CDR1 is LGHDT and CDR2 is YNNKEL in the germline V gene (reference sequence). V lost 0 bases and J lost 5; bases outside the gene matches: 6. The CDR3 protein is CASSQETSGRAFHNEQFF. The CDR3 DNA reads TGTGCCAGCAGCCAAGAGACTAGCGGGAGGGCCTTTCACAATGAGCAGTTCTTC.

The CDR3 region has the DNA TGTGCCAGCAGCCGACAGGGGGTAAACACCGGGGAGCTGTTTTTT. Translation: CASSRQGVNTGELFF. V and J are TRBV2 and TRBJ2-2; 9 bases agree with TRBD1. V lost 6 bases and J lost 2; bases outside the gene matches: 4. The CDR3 runs 15 residues. Germline loops: CDR1 SNHLY, CDR2 FYNNEI.

This clone was seen more than once but under ten times. The chain has TRBV10-2 and TRBJ2-7; 8 bases agree with TRBD1. Germline values: CDR1 WSHSY, CDR2 SAAADI. There are 15 residues in the CDR3. The trim removed 6 bases at V and 4 bases at J, leaving 11 bases unmatched. The CDR3 sequence: CASRANDRGDYEQYF. Written as DNA, the CDR3 is TGCGCCAGCAGGGCCAACGACAGGGGTGATTACGAGCAGTACTTC.

The rearrangement links TRBV10-3 to TRBJ2-3, with 12 bases identical to TRBD2. CDR3 length: 16 residues. The V and J ends lost 4 bases and 0 bases, in that order; junction bases with no gene match: 2. Germline CDR1 reads ENHRY; CDR2 reads SYGVKD. CDR3 protein: CAISAGTSGSTDTQYF. In DNA form, the CDR3 reads TGTGCCATCAGTGCGGGGACTAGCGGGAGCACAGATACGCAGTATTTT.

The chain joins TRBV10-3 to TRBJ2-7; TRBD2 might be the D (5 bases). The CDR3 is 16 amino acids. Trimming took 6 bases from V and 1 from J, leaving 19 bases between them. Germline-derived CDR1 and CDR2 are ENHRY and SYGVKD. The CDR3 region has the DNA TGTGCCATCAGAAGCGGTCAGTCGTCGCAGTCCTACGAGCAGTACTTC. This sequence encodes CAIRSGQSSQSYEQYF.

This chain connects TRBV2 to TRBJ2-3; 7 positions match TRBD2. The CDR3 totals 16 residues. Trimming removed 0 bases from V and 2 bases from J; junction bases left unmatched: 5. The germline CDR1 and CDR2 sequences are SNHLY and FYNNEI. CDR3 sequence (DNA): TGTGCCAGCAGTGAAGCGGCGGGGGTGTTCACAGATACGCAGTATTTT. Encoded protein: CASSEAAGVFTDTQYF.

This clone has more than one count but fewer than ten. This chain uses TRBV2 with TRBJ2-5; 7 nucleotides agree with TRBD2. Germline values: CDR1 SNHLY, CDR2 FYNNEI. The V and J ends lost 7 bases and 4 bases, in that order; junction bases with no gene match: 9. The length of the CDR3 is 14 residues. Written as DNA, the CDR3 is TGTGCCAGCAAACCGGGAGGTTCAGGAGAGACCCAGTACTTC. Protein sequence: CASKPGGSGETQYF.

The CDR3 sequence is CASSTSQGRLTYEQYF. The CDR3 bases are TGTGCCAGCAGTACCTCACAGGGGAGGCTGACCTACGAGCAGTACTTC. The rearrangement links TRBV6-2 or TRBV6-3 to TRBJ2-7; D is perhaps TRBD1 (7 bases). V lost 5 bases, J lost 2 bases, and 19 bases lay in between. The CDR3 covers 16 residues. Germline CDR1 reads MNHEY; CDR2 reads SVGEGT.

The chain has TRBV30 and TRBJ1-3, with TRBD1 as a possible D gene (5 bases). Germline lookup yields CDR1 GTSNPN and CDR2 SVGIG (reference sequence). The CDR3 runs 15 residues. V lost 2 bases and J lost 0, with 11 bases in between. The CDR3 loop reads CAWSSTDDSGNTIYF. CDR3 nucleotides: TGTGCCTGGAGTTCGACAGACGACTCTGGAAACACCATATATTTT.

This clone appeared a single time. The chain is built from TRBV7-9 and TRBJ1-1; D unresolved. With 2 bases removed from V and 11 bases from J, the gap between germline ends came to 12 bases. Germline CDR1 SEHNR, CDR2 FQNEAQ (reference sequence). The CDR3 loop spans 12 amino acids. The CDR3 nucleotides read TGTGCCAGCAGCTTACGAGGTTTCCAGGCTTTCTTT. Amino acid sequence: CASSLRGFQAFF. Complete variable domain (other parts from reference TRBV7-9 and TRBJ1-1): DTGVSQNPRHKITKRGQNVTFRCDPISEHNRLYWYRQTLGQGPEFLTYFQNEAQLEKSRLLSDRFSAERPKGSFSTLEIQRTEQGDSAMYLCASSLRGFQAFFGQGTRLTVV.

The count of this clone is one. This chain uses TRBV19 with TRBJ1-1; 9 bases line up with TRBD1. V was clipped by 4 bases and J by 8 bases; unmatched bases: 5. Germline V gives CDR1 LNHDA, CDR2 SQIVND (reference sequence). CDR3 length: 13 amino acids. CDR3 sequence reads: CASSTRDREEAFF. The CDR3 DNA sequence: TGTGCCAGTAGTACCAGGGACAGGGAGGAAGCTTTCTTT.

As regards this clone: The germline gene is not matched at one end of the junction; a read error may be the cause. V and J are TRBV29-1 and TRBJ2-1; 9 nucleotides align to TRBD2. Germline CDR1 is SQVTM and CDR2 is ANQGSEA. This CDR3 region has 22 residues. Written as DNA, the CDR3 is TGCAGCGCTGAAGACACATCCGGGACTAGCCACTCTAAACGGGGTGGACACAATGAGCAGTTCTTC. This codes for CSAEDTSGTSHSKRGGHNEQFF.

This chain joins TRBV5-1 and TRBJ1-2; D may be TRBD1 (6 bases). The CDR3 is 13 residues long. Germline CDR1 and CDR2: SGHRS and YFSETQ. Trimming took 1 base from V and 7 from J, leaving 11 bases between them. The CDR3 region is CASSLTGRFGYTF. CDR3 coding DNA: TGCGCCAGCAGCTTGACAGGGCGGTTTGGCTACACCTTC.

The rearrangement links TRBV19 to TRBJ2-1, with TRBD2 matching 11 bases. Trimming took 3 bases from V and 8 from J; bases not matched to a gene: 12. This CDR3 has 17 residues. Germline V lookup: CDR1 LNHDA, CDR2 SQIVND (reference sequence). The CDR3 DNA is TGTGCCAGTAGTATTCCCGTGACTAGCGGGATGGAAGATGAGCAGTTCTTC. Protein product: CASSIPVTSGMEDEQFF.

The chain links TRBV2 to TRBJ2-7; tentatively, D is TRBD2 (5 bases). The CDR3 length is 14 residues. CDR1 is SNHLY and CDR2 is FYNNEI in the germline V gene. Trimming took off 3 bases at V and 4 bases at J, with 13 bases between the two ends. CDR3 DNA: TGTGCCAGCAGTGATTATACGGGGATATACGAGCAGTACTTC. The encoded protein is CASSDYTGIYEQYF.

CDR3: CASSSGTGTGNTIYF. As DNA, the CDR3 is TGCGCCAGCAGCTCCGGGACAGGGACTGGAAACACCATATATTTT. The V gene is TRBV5-1, the J gene TRBJ1-3, with TRBD1 matching 9 bases. The J segment lost 2 bases and the V segment lost 3 bases, leaving 3 bases of the junction unmatched. Germline CDR1 is SGHRS and CDR2 is YFSETQ. The CDR3 runs 15 residues.

V is TRBV4-1 and J is TRBJ2-7; maybe TRBD2 (5 bases). The V and J ends lost 0 bases and 0 bases respectively, with 15 bases between them. The germline V gene encodes CDR1 MGHRA and CDR2 YSYEKL. CDR3 length: 17 amino acids. The CDR3 coding sequence is TGCGCCAGCAGCCAAGAGAGGAGCGGCCTTACCTCCTACGAGCAGTACTTC. Its translation: CASSQERSGLTSYEQYF.